This T cell receptor (beta chain) was sequenced in a study of cytomegalovirus exposure and HLA in healthy donors. Findings of the study overall: Later analysis suggested links between common viral pathogens and several top significant clusters.

This clone was seen a single time. Its target is not known. CDR3 size: 14 residues. J gave up 8 bases and V 3 bases, and 6 bases lay outside the gene matches. In germline, CDR1 is LGHNA, CDR2 YSLEER. PCR primers comprised 60 Vbeta and 13 Jbeta primers. Using immunoSEQ multiplex PCR, the repertoire was profiled, and TCRdb retains in-frame clones only, with some absent. The sample yields 200,000 or so clones, 80% to 90% seen once. The origin of this receptor is a man younger than 40 in good health and CMV-seronegative. The sample taken for sequencing was PBMCs. The rearrangement uses TRBV4-3 and TRBJ2-1; 8 bases agree with TRBD1. CDR3 in amino acids: CASSHLGQGDEQFF. The DNA of the CDR3 is TGCGCCAGCAGCCATTTAGGACAGGGCGATGAGCAGTTCTTC.